The present TCR beta chain was sequenced within a study of CD8 T cells in ankylosing spondylitis (dated by TCRdb to the late 2010s). With respect to the entire study: The study set out to find disease-linked TCR variants by profiling T cell receptor beta repertoires in ankylosing spondylitis patients and healthy donors. In total, the full study cohort was made up of roughly 110 healthy donors and about two dozen ankylosing spondylitis patients. Samples of peripheral blood were taken, and for ankylosing spondylitis patients, synovial fluid was collected as well. Points the paper makes about the study in general: The disease-linked clones were reported to be significantly enriched in matched synovial fluid samples from ankylosing spondylitis patients. A CD8+ phenotype was shown by the disease-linked clones, which were found at relatively low frequencies in peripheral blood. Some motif variants were previously reported in synovial fluid and blood of reactive arthritis patients, suggesting common disease-initiation mechanisms. Blood from ankylosing spondylitis patients appeared to be characterized by a TCR beta motif composed of 7 to 9 highly homologous amino acid variants.

For sequencing, an Illumina HiSeq 2500 was employed. TCR beta libraries were prepared by quantitative 5'-RACE with molecular barcodes. The published analysis was carried out like this. A new computational method based on a probabilistic model of VDJ rearrangement was used to identify disease-linked TCR variants. TCRdb's own reprocessing of the public reads used fastp at Q25 and MiXCR and kept productive beta chains. CDR3 protein sequences are deduplicated, and each keeps its most common genes and DNA. These V and J calls rely on TCRdb rather than the paper's analysis. The sample table holds about 360,000 distinct CDR3 sequences, of which 14% to 15% were seen once. The top ten clones comprise around 1% of the sample. About this clonotype itself: The antigen it binds to is not known. Nothing much larger sits one base from this clone, and base qualities are not available.

V is shortened by 3 bases, J by 4 bases, and the region joining them spans 11 bases. Including the terminal cysteine and phenylalanine, the CDR3 comprises 13 residues. Kept here is only the CDR3 DNA, which spans 39 bases and is read in frame from base 1. As encoded in the germline V gene (reference sequence), CDR1 is DFQATT while CDR2 is SNEGSKA. This TCR was recovered from a male donor with ankylosing spondylitis or in good health (not recorded which). The sequence joins TRBV20-1 to TRBJ2-3; a tentative D match to TRBD1 spans 6 bases. Sequencing input: blood, either unsorted or a sorted T cell fraction (not recorded which). The DNA reads TGCAGTGCTAGTTCCCCAGGGGCAGATACGCAGTATTTT. It codes for CSASSPGADTQYF.